This paragraph covers one T cell receptor (beta chain) sequence. Its antigen remains unidentified. CDR1 is MDHEN, CDR2 SYDVKM, per germline. V lost 6 bases, J lost 5 bases, and 12 bases stayed unmatched. CDR3 length: 16 amino acids. TCRbeta library construction was performed incorporating unique molecular identifiers. TCRdb fed the PCR reads into MiXCR, producing one record per CDR3 protein. The sample includes about 440,000 distinct CDR3 sequences, 43% of them seen just once. The data originate from a study of T-cell reconstitution after alpha-beta-depleted transplantation in children. Regarding the study as a whole: Reportedly, alpha-beta T cells present about two months post-transplant originated from several hundred expanded clones of graft origin. T-cell counts and diversity at one year following transplant were attributed mainly to newly produced T cells. TCRbeta diversity was high at day 60 in some patients (a result of surviving recipient T cells and thymic progenitors).

The chain joins TRBV28 to TRBJ1-4; 7 nucleotides line up with TRBD1. The receptor's source is a girl aged 2 to 9 with aplastic anemia, due to receive a stem cell transplant. Sequenced material: PBMCs, taken before TCRalphabeta/CD19-depleted stem cell transplant. CDR3 sequence: CASSRRGGAINEKLFF. CDR3 bases: TGTGCCAGCAGCCGCAGGGGGGGGGCCATAAATGAAAAACTGTTTTTT.